One and the same sample provided the 17 T cell receptor beta chains below, sequenced in a study of cytomegalovirus exposure and HLA in healthy donors. The PCR employed 60 Vbeta primers together with 13 Jbeta primers. Sequencing was performed with immunoSEQ multiplex PCR; in TCRdb, only in-frame clones are kept and a portion is missing. This sample yields fewer than 45,000 clones, of which 70% to 80% are seen a single time; roughly 8% belongs to the top ten. Material: PBMCs. These receptors were obtained from a woman aged 30 to 39 in good health and CMV-seropositive.

The chain couples TRBV7-9 to TRBJ2-1, with D unresolved. The ends were cut back, 6 bases at V and 3 bases at J, with 9 bases in the middle. In germline, CDR1 is SEHNR, CDR2 FQNEAQ (reference sequence). CDR3 length: 13 residues. CDR3 region: CASRGVFYNEQFF. The CDR3 DNA sequence: TGTGCCAGCAGAGGAGTTTTCTACAATGAGCAGTTCTTC.

The CDR3 DNA reads TGCAGCGTTGAAGCCAACCAAGAGACCCAGTACTTC. Translated, it gives CSVEANQETQYF. The chain joins TRBV29-1 to TRBJ2-5, with D hard to call. Germline V gene sequence: CDR1 SQVTM, CDR2 ANQGSEA. The CDR3 is 12 amino acids. Trimming took off 1 base at V and 0 bases at J, with 3 bases between the two ends.

The chain carries TRBV28 and TRBJ1-5; tentative D call: TRBD1 (5 bases). Germline V gene lookup returns CDR1 MDHEN and CDR2 SYDVKM. Deletions cut 7 bases from V and 0 bases from J, with 10 bases between. The CDR3 loop spans 14 amino acids. Written as DNA, the CDR3 is TGTGCCAGCAAAAGACAGATTAGCAATCAGCCCCAGCATTTT. It specifies CASKRQISNQPQHF. Looking up the rest from reference TRBV28 and TRBJ1-5 gives the full variable domain: DVKVTQSSRYLVKRTGEKVFLECVQDMDHENMFWYRQDPGLGLRLIYFSYDVKMKEKGDIPEGYSVSREKKERFSLILESASTNQTSMYLCASKRQISNQPQHFGDGTRLSIL.

The table lists this clone with a count of one. The J gene is TRBJ1-5, the V gene TRBV9, with TRBD1 as a possible D gene (6 bases). Trimming took 3 bases from V and 6 from J, leaving 25 bases between them. Germline lookup yields CDR1 SGDLS and CDR2 YYNGEE. This CDR3 contains 18 residues. The CDR3 DNA follows: TGTGCCAGCAGCGCCTGGGTGGGGGCGACCTTAGTAGGTCAGCCCCAGCATTTT. Protein: CASSAWVGATLVGQPQHF.

A few counts support this clone. This chain connects TRBV5-4 to TRBJ2-1, with 10 bases aligning to TRBD2. The germline V gene encodes CDR1 SGHNT and CDR2 YYREEE (reference sequence). The CDR3 spans 16 residues. Trimming cost V 7 bases and J 4 bases; bases outside gene matches: 11. This chain's CDR3 is CASREGSGRAYNEQFF. CDR3 DNA: TGTGCCAGCCGAGAAGGAAGCGGGAGGGCTTACAATGAGCAGTTCTTC. Full variable domain (missing parts from reference TRBV5-4 and TRBJ2-1): ETGVTQSPTHLIKTRGQQVTLRCSSQSGHNTVSWYQQALGQGPQFIFQYYREEENGRGNFPPRFSGLQFPNYSSELNVNALELDDSALYLCASREGSGRAYNEQFFGPGTRLTVL.

Only a few counts were recorded for this clone. This chain links TRBV6-6 with TRBJ1-2, with D possibly being TRBD1 (5 bases). The CDR3 loop spans 16 amino acids. Trimming removed 4 bases from V and 9 bases from J, with 24 bases in between. From germline, CDR1 is MNHNY and CDR2 SVGAGI (reference sequence). The CDR3 spells CASSSSQRTRQMSYTF. In DNA form, the CDR3 reads TGTGCCAGCAGTTCAAGTCAACGGACACGCCAGATGAGCTACACCTTC.

The chain recombines TRBV6-1 with TRBJ1-1, with D uncertain. This CDR3 comprises 14 residues. The V gene lost 4 bases and the J gene lost 5 bases, with 14 bases spanning the gap. Germline assignment: CDR1 MNHNS and CDR2 SASEGT. The CDR3 sequence: CASSGGGLFTEAFF. DNA for the CDR3: TGTGCCAGCAGTGGCGGAGGTCTTTTTACTGAAGCTTTCTTT.

The gene calls are TRBV29-1 and TRBJ1-3, with TRBD1 as a possible D gene (5 bases). This CDR3 is 16 amino acids long. The germline V and J ends were trimmed by 1 base and 0 bases, with 13 bases remaining between them. In germline, CDR1 is SQVTM, CDR2 ANQGSEA. As DNA, the CDR3 is TGCAGCGTTGAAGTAGTGACAGCCCGCTCTGGAAACACCATATATTTT. Amino acids: CSVEVVTARSGNTIYF.

The V call is TRBV30, the J call TRBJ1-6; D is unresolved. From germline, CDR1 is GTSNPN and CDR2 SVGIG (reference sequence). The length of the CDR3 is 15 residues. The ends were cut back, 6 bases at V and 0 bases at J, with 12 bases in the middle. CDR3 amino acids: CACLQRSSYNSPLHF. For the CDR3, the DNA is TGTGCCTGCCTACAGCGGAGCTCCTATAATTCACCCCTCCACTTT.

The J gene is TRBJ2-2, the V gene TRBV7-3; weak D call: TRBD1 (6 bases). The CDR3 extends over 13 amino acids. The V gene's germline CDR1 is SGHTA and CDR2 FQGTGA. Trimming left V 5 bases short and J 7 bases short, with 11 bases between. This CDR3 reads CASSLQGIGELFF. DNA for the CDR3: TGTGCCAGCAGCCTACAGGGAATCGGGGAGCTGTTTTTT. Full variable domain (rest looked up from reference TRBV7-3 and TRBJ2-2): GAGVSQTPSNKVTEKGKYVELRCDPISGHTALYWYRQSLGQGPEFLIYFQGTGAADDSGLPNDRFFAVRPEGSVSTLKIQRTERGDSAVYLCASSLQGIGELFFGEGSRLTVL.

This clone was found a few times. The chain uses TRBV13 and TRBJ1-3; D is possibly TRBD1 (5 bases). CDR3 size: 15 residues. Trimming took 1 base from V and 1 from J, leaving 8 bases between them. Germline values: CDR1 PRHDT, CDR2 FYEKMQ (reference sequence). The CDR3 here is CASSLEQESGNTIYF. The CDR3 nucleotides are TGTGCCAGCAGCTTAGAACAGGAATCTGGAAACACCATATATTTT.

The genes are TRBV19 and TRBJ2-7; a possible D gene is TRBD2 (5 bases). There are 14 residues in the CDR3. Germline-derived CDR1 and CDR2 are LNHDA and SQIVND (reference sequence). V lost 5 bases, J lost 3 bases, and 14 bases lay in between. This chain's CDR3 is CASSPLLGFYEQYF. CDR3 nucleotides: TGTGCCAGTAGTCCTCTACTAGGTTTCTACGAGCAGTACTTC. The full variable domain, its missing parts supplied by reference TRBV19 and TRBJ2-7, is DGGITQSPKYLFRKEGQNVTLSCEQNLNHDAMYWYRQDPGQGLRLIYYSQIVNDFQKGDIAEGYSVSREKKESFPLTVTSAQKNPTAFYLCASSPLLGFYEQYFGPGTRLTVT.

The rearrangement joins TRBV29-1 to TRBJ1-5; TRBD1 might be the D (6 bases). The CDR3 contains 13 residues. V was shortened by 4 bases and J by 6 bases, with 13 bases between the two germline ends. CDR1 and CDR2 (germline): SQVTM, ANQGSEA. CDR3 bases: TGCAGCGTTGTTACGGGGGGCACTCAGCCCCAGCATTTT. This sequence encodes CSVVTGGTQPQHF.

The chain employs TRBV2 and TRBJ2-1; 9 bases line up with TRBD2. J gave up 9 bases and V 4 bases, and 10 bases lay outside the gene matches. Germline CDR1 and CDR2: SNHLY and FYNNEI. This CDR3 is built from 15 residues. The chain's CDR3 is CASSGDSGSQGEQFF. CDR3 in DNA: TGTGCCAGCAGTGGGGATAGCGGGAGTCAGGGTGAGCAGTTCTTC.

This chain joins TRBV14 and TRBJ2-7; 8 bases align to TRBD2. Germline assignment: CDR1 SGHDN and CDR2 FVKESK. V trimming: 4 bases; J trimming: 4 bases; junction bases outside the gene matches: 12. CDR3 length equals 16 residues. The CDR3 protein is CASSPLFAGGIYEQYF. The CDR3 DNA reads TGTGCCAGCAGCCCCCTATTCGCGGGAGGCATTTACGAGCAGTACTTC.

The V gene is TRBV27, the J gene TRBJ2-1; 10 nucleotides align to TRBD1. Germline values: CDR1 MNHEY, CDR2 SMNVEV (reference sequence). The V gene end was trimmed by 5 bases and the J gene end by 3 bases; junction bases not matched to a gene: 4. CDR3 length equals 15 residues. This CDR3 reads CASSPWTGGYNEQFF. As DNA, the CDR3 is TGTGCCAGCAGTCCGTGGACAGGGGGCTACAATGAGCAGTTCTTC.

V gene TRBV15 combines with J gene TRBJ1-1, with 10 nucleotides matching TRBD1. This CDR3 has 17 amino acids. Germline CDR1 LNHNV, CDR2 YYDKDF (reference sequence). V shed 2 bases and J 0 bases; nucleotides not matched to a gene: 6. The CDR3 loop reads CATSRSRDRGVNTEAFF. Written as DNA, the CDR3 is TGTGCCACCAGCAGATCTAGGGACAGGGGAGTGAACACTGAAGCTTTCTTT.